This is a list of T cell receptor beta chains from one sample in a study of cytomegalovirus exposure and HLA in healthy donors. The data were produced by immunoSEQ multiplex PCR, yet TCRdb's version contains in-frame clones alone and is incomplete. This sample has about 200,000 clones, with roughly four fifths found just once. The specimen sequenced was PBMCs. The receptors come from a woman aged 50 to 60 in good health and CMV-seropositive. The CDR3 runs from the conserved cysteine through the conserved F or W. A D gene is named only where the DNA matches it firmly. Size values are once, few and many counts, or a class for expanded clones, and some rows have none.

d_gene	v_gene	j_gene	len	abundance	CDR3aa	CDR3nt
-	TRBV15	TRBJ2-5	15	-	CATSRDYTGQETQYF	TGTGCCACCAGCAGAGATTACACAGGGCAAGAGACCCAGTACTTC
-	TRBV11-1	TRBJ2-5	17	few	CASSSYAGTTSVETQYF	TGTGCCAGCAGCTCGTATGCCGGGACAACCTCTGTAGAGACCCAGTACTTC
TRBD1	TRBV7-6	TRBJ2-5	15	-	CASSLAPGQGETQYF	TGTGCCAGCAGCTTAGCGCCGGGACAGGGGGAGACCCAGTACTTC
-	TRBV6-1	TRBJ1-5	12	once	CASSVLYQPQHF	TGTGCCAGCAGTGTCCTTTATCAGCCCCAGCATTTT
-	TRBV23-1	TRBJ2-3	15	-	CASSQCTESTDTQYF	TGCGCCAGCAGTCAATGCACAGAGAGCACAGATACGCAGTATTTT
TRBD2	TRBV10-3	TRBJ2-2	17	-	CAIRGTSGGPPTGELFF	TGTGCCATCAGGGGGACTAGCGGGGGGCCCCCCACCGGGGAGCTGTTTTTT
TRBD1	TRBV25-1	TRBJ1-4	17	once	CASSEPGQGATNEKLFF	TGTGCCAGCAGTGAGCCAGGACAGGGGGCAACTAATGAAAAACTGTTTTTT
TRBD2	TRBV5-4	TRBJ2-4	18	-	CASSFLGLAGGPINIQYF	TGTGCCAGCAGCTTTCTGGGACTAGCGGGAGGGCCTATAAACATTCAGTACTTC
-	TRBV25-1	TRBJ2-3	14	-	CASSGTGRTDTQYF	TGTGCCAGCAGTGGAACAGGACGCACAGATACGCAGTATTTT
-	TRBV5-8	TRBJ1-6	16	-	CASSLFTANGNSPLHF	TGTGCCAGCAGCTTATTTACGGCGAACGGGAATTCACCCCTCCACTTT
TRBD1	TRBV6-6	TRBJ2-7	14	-	CASSYFPGGYEQYF	TGTGCCAGCAGTTACTTTCCAGGGGGCTACGAGCAGTACTTC
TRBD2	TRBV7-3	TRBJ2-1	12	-	CASSATSGEQFF	TGTGCCAGCAGCGCAACTAGCGGTGAGCAGTTCTTC
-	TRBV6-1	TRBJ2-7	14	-	CASRDEVRGYEQYF	TGTGCCAGCAGAGACGAGGTTCGGGGCTACGAGCAGTACTTC
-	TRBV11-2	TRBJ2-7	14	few	CASSFTQGGHEQYF	TGTGCCAGCAGCTTTACTCAGGGGGGCCACGAGCAGTACTTC
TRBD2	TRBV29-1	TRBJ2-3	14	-	CSVVAGALTDTQYF	TGCAGCGTTGTAGCGGGGGCCCTCACAGATACGCAGTATTTT
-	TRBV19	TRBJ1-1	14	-	CASSNQGRNTEAFF	TGTGCCAGTAGTAATCAAGGGAGGAACACTGAAGCTTTCTTT
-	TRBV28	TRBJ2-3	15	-	CASSLDGGKTDTQYF	TGTGCCAGCAGTTTAGATGGAGGAAAGACAGATACGCAGTATTTT
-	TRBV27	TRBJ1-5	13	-	CASRTASNQPQHF	TGTGCCAGCAGGACAGCAAGCAATCAGCCCCAGCATTTT
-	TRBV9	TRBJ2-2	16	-	CASSVVPGNKDGELFF	TGTGCCAGCAGCGTAGTCCCGGGGAATAAGGACGGGGAGCTGTTTTTT
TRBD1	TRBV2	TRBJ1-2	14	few	CASSLQGANYGYTF	TGTGCCAGCAGTCTCCAGGGGGCTAACTATGGCTACACCTTC
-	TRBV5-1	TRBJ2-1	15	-	CASSYGTTGNNEQFF	TGCGCCAGCAGCTACGGGACAACGGGGAACAATGAGCAGTTCTTC
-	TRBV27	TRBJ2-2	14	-	CASSFGTNTGELFF	TGTGCCAGCAGTTTCGGGACAAACACCGGGGAGCTGTTTTTT